This T cell receptor beta chain emerged from a study of T cell responses to AZD1222 COVID-19 vaccine (dated by TCRdb to the early 2020s). Context from the whole study: Because spike-specific TCR depth and breadth did not differ between the two schedules, AZD1222 recipients who got a second dose at roughly 4 weeks were pooled with those who got a second dose at roughly 12 weeks. A total of approximately 240 trial participants underwent TCR sequencing, of whom nearly 210 had received two doses of AZD1222 and some 25 had received two doses of the MenACWY control vaccine. Trial participants were enrolled by age into 18-55, 56-69 and 70-plus year subgroups, with about 150, 28 and 57 TCR-sequenced participants respectively. Results the study describes overall, beyond this receptor: Only five or six AZD1222 recipients were SARS-CoV-2 seropositive at baseline, limiting conclusions about previously exposed vaccinees. The vaccine-associated CD4 TCRs covered the entire spike protein, and the dominant responses fell in regions 160-218 and 743-854. Participants were mostly white British and included more females than males, and it was suggested by the authors that clonal diversity may have been underestimated. Because no samples from the day 14 peak response were available, repertoires could be characterized only after the peak T cell response. After two AZD1222 doses, both the breadth and the depth of spike-specific TCRs were significantly higher than at day 0 and than in MenACWY recipients. The 56-69-year group was small, and its depth increase did not reach significance, likely because of low power. Nearly half of unique spike-specific TCRs reportedly recognized epitopes outside regions mutated in the B.1.351 and B.1.1.7 variants.

The germline V gene yields MDHEN for CDR1 and SYDVKM for CDR2. The CDR3 starts with the cysteine, ends with the phenylalanine, and has 16 residues. Only the CDR3 DNA is retained, 48 bases long and in frame from the first base. V sheds 5 bases and J sheds 6 bases, leaving 23 bases between their ends. Sample time point, as interpreted from the label and publication: baseline before first vaccination. Samples from vaccinated people were obtained from the UK trials COV001 and COV002, which included a single-blind randomized controlled phase 2/3 trial of AZD1222 (ChAdOx1 nCoV-19) in healthy adults. Trial participant PBMC samples were collected at day 0 and day 28 after the second dose for TCRbeta chain sequencing. About this clone: There is no known antigen for this receptor. No much larger clone is present one base from it, and per-base qualities are unavailable.

The CDR3 regions of human TCRbeta chains were subjected to immunosequencing. For the original study's pipeline: TCRs in the repertoires were matched against a reference library of SARS-CoV-2-specific TCRs that had been generated with the MIRA antigen-specificity platform. Breadth was defined as the fraction of unique TCRs that were SARS-CoV-2-associated. Depth was defined as the fraction of total T cells that were SARS-CoV-2-associated. Using the MIRA data, every spike-specific TCR was mapped to the spike region that the TCR reacted to and assigned to either a CD4 or a CD8 class. Log10-transformed breadth and depth values were compared by one-way ANOVA with Sidak's multiple comparisons tests. Entries here come from immuneACCESS through TCRdb and include only in-frame sequences with V and J called. Some clones fail to appear in such tables; in the studies checked, an unresolved V gene covers under half of the shortfall, and the cause of the remainder is unknown. V and J calls plus clone size are reproduced from that table; the DNA served to infer D and trimming. The sample includes 99,000 or so clones, with 88% observed a single time. The ten largest clones capture 2% to 3% of the sample.

The origin of this receptor is an adult in good health. The source was peripheral blood, collected on day 0 of AZD1222 vaccination. The chain uses TRBV28 and TRBJ2-7; the D segment could be TRBD2, given 6 matching bases. The CDR3 loop reads CASSPPYGLGGIEQYF. The DNA sequence is as follows: TGTGCCAGCAGTCCCCCATACGGCCTCGGGGGTATCGAGCAGTACTTC.